The 27 T cell receptor beta chains presented below share a single source sample, sequenced in a study of T cells in Graves' hyperthyroidism and ophthalmopathy. RNA transcripts served as the template for amplifying TCR beta CDR3 regions. First-round RT-PCR of the TCR CDR3 relied on the HTBI primer set. TCRdb redid the calling of the multiplex PCR reads with MiXCR, one entry per CDR3 protein. The data hold 40,000 to 55,000 distinct CDR3 sequences, with around 45% observed a single time. Material: peripheral blood or thyroid tissue (not recorded which). The receptors here all came from a woman aged 45-65 years with Graves' hyperthyroidism.

V usage is TRBV10-3 and J usage is TRBJ2-5; TRBD2 matches 10 bases. The germline gives CDR1 ENHRY, CDR2 SYGVKD. Unmatched junction bases numbered 9, after V lost 6 bases and J lost 5 bases. This CDR3 contains 15 residues. This CDR3 reads CAIRDGAGGMETQYF. For the CDR3, the DNA is TGTGCCATCAGAGACGGAGCGGGAGGGATGGAGACCCAGTACTTC.

This clonotype was picked up many times. The chain is built from TRBV29-1 and TRBJ2-7; 8 bases are a match to TRBD2. Germline assignment: CDR1 SQVTM and CDR2 ANQGSEA. The CDR3 contains 13 residues. Germline trimming cut 4 bases from V and 6 bases from J; bases unmatched to any gene: 8. The CDR3 sequence is CSVALREAGEQYF. CDR3 DNA sequence: TGCAGCGTTGCCTTGCGGGAGGCTGGCGAGCAGTACTTC.

Only one count was recorded for this clonotype. V usage is TRBV20-1 and J usage is TRBJ1-6; the D is unclear. Germline CDR1 is DFQATT and CDR2 is SNEGSKA (reference sequence). The CDR3 spans 13 residues. V gave up 5 bases and J gave up 10 bases, with 15 bases separating them. In DNA, the CDR3 is TGCAGTGCTCCGTCGGTCGTTAAGTCACCCCTCCACTTT. As protein: CSAPSVVKSPLHF.

Notes on this clonotype: A read error may explain this, as a much larger clone is one base away. This chain links TRBV20-1 with TRBJ2-3; D is perhaps TRBD2 (5 bases). CDR3 length: 16 amino acids. The germline CDR1 and CDR2 sequences are DFQATT and SNEGSKA (reference sequence). Trimming removed 0 bases at V and 1 base at J, with 14 bases between. For the CDR3, the DNA is TGCAGTGCTAGAGATCCGCGAGGGATCGGCACAGATACGCAGTATTTT. Translation: CSARDPRGIGTDTQYF.

The genes are TRBV6-1 and TRBJ1-2; TRBD1 might be the D (6 bases). Germline assignment: CDR1 MNHNS and CDR2 SASEGT. Trimming removed 6 bases at V and 8 bases at J, with 25 bases between. The length of the CDR3 is 16 residues. The CDR3 sequence is CASSIGVSGNRDGYTF. Written as DNA, the CDR3 is TGTGCCAGCAGCATCGGGGTCTCTGGAAACAGGGACGGCTACACCTTC.

The chain carries TRBV9 and TRBJ2-7; D not resolved. Germline CDR1 reads SGDLS; CDR2 reads YYNGEE. The V end was cut by 2 bases, the J end by 1 base, with 10 bases between. The CDR3 runs to 14 residues. CDR3: CASSVGDGSYEQYF. The CDR3 DNA follows: TGTGCCAGCAGCGTTGGAGACGGGTCCTACGAGCAGTACTTC.

This clonotype was detected many times. The chain is built from TRBV7-2 and TRBJ2-7; 8 nucleotides agree with TRBD2. J was trimmed by 3 bases and V by 3 bases; bases with no gene match: 1. CDR1 is SGHTA and CDR2 is FQGNSA in the germline V gene. CDR3 length equals 13 residues. The CDR3 is CASSLTSVYEQYF. The CDR3 DNA is TGTGCCAGCAGCTTGACTAGCGTCTACGAGCAGTACTTC. The complete variable domain, with remaining parts taken from reference TRBV7-2 and TRBJ2-7, reads GAGVSQSPSNKVTEKGKDVELRCDPISGHTALYWYRQSLGQGLEFLIYFQGNSAPDKSGLPSDRFSAERTGGSVSTLTIQRTQQEDSAVYLCASSLTSVYEQYFGPGTRLTVT.

This clonotype was counted many times. A much larger clone differs from this one at a single base, so this may be a read error. V is TRBV11-3 and J is TRBJ2-3; no clear D gene. The CDR3 contains 14 residues. V lost 0 bases, J lost 2 bases, and 6 bases lay in between. Germline-derived CDR1 and CDR2 are SGHNT and YENEEA. CDR3 nucleotide sequence: TGTGCCAGCAGCTTAGATCGGGCCACAGATACGCAGTATTTT. This codes for CASSLDRATDTQYF.

The rearrangement uses TRBV15 and TRBJ1-5; D call uncertain. The V gene's germline CDR1 is LNHNV and CDR2 YYDKDF (reference sequence). V was trimmed by 5 bases and J by 3 bases, leaving 11 bases between them. The CDR3 runs to 14 residues. The CDR3 bases are TGTGCCACCAGCCGACCGGGCCCCAATCAGCCCCAGCATTTT. Its protein product is CATSRPGPNQPQHF.

The chain couples TRBV7-2 to TRBJ2-7; 7 positions match TRBD2. CDR3 length: 13 residues. Per germline, CDR1 SGHTA and CDR2 FQGNSA. Trimming removed 2 bases from V and 4 bases from J; junction bases left unmatched: 2. This CDR3 reads CASSLLAVYEQYF. CDR3 coding DNA: TGTGCCAGCAGCTTACTAGCGGTATACGAGCAGTACTTC.

This clonotype was seen more than once but under ten times. The chain couples TRBV20-1 to TRBJ1-2; D gene unclear. V was trimmed by 7 bases and J by 2 bases, leaving 8 bases between them. The CDR3 has 11 residues. Germline-derived CDR1 and CDR2 are DFQATT and SNEGSKA (reference sequence). CDR3 DNA sequence: TGCAGTGGATACAAGAACTATGGCTACACCTTC. This encodes CSGYKNYGYTF.

This clonotype was observed at least ten times. The chain joins TRBV7-2 to TRBJ1-2, with 7 nucleotides matching TRBD1. The V gene's germline CDR1 is SGHTA and CDR2 FQGNSA. The J segment lost 2 bases and the V segment lost 5 bases, leaving 8 bases of the junction unmatched. CDR3 length: 15 amino acids. CDR3 sequence reads: CASSLDTGENYGYTF. The CDR3 DNA follows: TGTGCCAGCAGCCTAGATACAGGGGAGAACTATGGCTACACCTTC.

This clonotype was recorded at least ten times. The rearrangement links TRBV25-1 to TRBJ1-4; D ambiguous. V was clipped by 6 bases and J by 0 bases, with 8 bases between them. The CDR3 consists of 14 residues. Germline V gene lookup returns CDR1 MGHDK and CDR2 SYGVNS. This CDR3 reads CASRSPATNEKLFF. In nucleotides, the CDR3 is TGTGCCAGCAGATCACCTGCAACTAATGAAAAACTGTTTTTT.

As concerns this clonotype: Since the CDR3 does not end with the conserved phenylalanine or tryptophan, this likely comes from a read error. Because the CDR3's place on the DNA is in doubt, the DNA is left out and the CDR3 is given as listed by TCRdb. The V gene is TRBV20-1, the J gene TRBJ1-3; TRBD1 is the table's D call and was not checked against the DNA. The CDR3 is 9 residues long, counting both termini. The germline gives CDR1 DFQATT, CDR2 SNEGSKA (reference sequence). CDR3 amino acids: CSARRTGNT.

This clonotype has only a few counts. This rearrangement joins TRBV10-3 to TRBJ1-5; D perhaps matches TRBD1 (6 bases). The CDR3 extends over 14 amino acids. The germline V gene has CDR1 ENHRY and CDR2 SYGVKD. Trimming took off 6 bases at V and 6 bases at J, with 15 bases between the two ends. CDR3 in DNA: TGTGCCATCAGGGCCGCAGGGGACGGTCAGCCCCAGCATTTT. Translated, it gives CAIRAAGDGQPQHF.

In this sample, this clonotype turned up many times. A much larger clone is a single base away; this may be a read error. V usage is TRBV9 and J usage is TRBJ1-4, with D uncertain. The germline V gene encodes CDR1 SGDLS and CDR2 YYNGEE. This CDR3 region has 12 residues. Trimming stripped 7 bases from V and 14 bases from J, with 18 bases between. This CDR3 is CASGADAMGLFF. Written as DNA, the CDR3 is TGTGCCAGCGGCGCCGACGCGATGGGGCTGTTTTTT.

Comments on this clonotype: The CDR3 ends on some other residue instead of the conserved phenylalanine or tryptophan, so this is likely a read error. The DNA is omitted, as the CDR3 cannot be located on it reliably, and the CDR3 follows TCRdb's listing. The gene calls are TRBV20-1 and TRBJ2-6; whether TRBD1, the table's D call, matches the DNA was not checked. The CDR3 comprises 14 residues, both ends counted. From germline, CDR1 is DFQATT and CDR2 SNEGSKA (reference sequence). CDR3 sequence reads: CSAAGDSEANVPTS.

Many counts were recorded for this clonotype. The chain combines TRBV7-9 with TRBJ2-5; tentatively, D is TRBD1 or TRBD2 (7 bases each). This CDR3 comprises 16 residues. The V end was cut by 4 bases, the J end by 5 bases, with 20 bases between. CDR1 SEHNR and CDR2 FQNEAQ come from the germline V gene (reference sequence). As DNA, the CDR3 is TGTGCCAGCAGCTGGGGGGGTAGGGGGCGCTGGGAGACCCAGTACTTC. Translated: CASSWGGRGRWETQYF.

V is TRBV29-1 and J is TRBJ2-1; 11 bases agree with TRBD2. CDR3 length: 15 amino acids. Per germline, CDR1 SQVTM and CDR2 ANQGSEA. The junction had 4 bases not matched to a gene; V was cut back by 6 bases and J by 0 bases. The CDR3 DNA follows: TGCAGCGTCGCCGGGACTAGCGGCTCCTACAATGAGCAGTTCTTC. It yields the protein CSVAGTSGSYNEQFF.

At least ten counts were recorded for this clonotype. The chain links TRBV10-3 to TRBJ1-5; D unresolved. Germline loops: CDR1 ENHRY, CDR2 SYGVKD. This CDR3 region has 15 residues. Trimming took 4 bases from V and 3 from J, leaving 13 bases between them. Written as DNA, the CDR3 is TGTGCCATCAGTGCGAGCCTTGGTCCCAATCAGCCCCAGCATTTT. Translation gives CAISASLGPNQPQHF.

This clonotype was found many times. This may stem from a read error, because a much larger clone lies one nucleotide away. The J gene is TRBJ1-1, the V gene TRBV5-8; TRBD1 might be the D (6 bases). Germline CDR1 is SGHTS and CDR2 is YDEGEE. The CDR3 contains 12 residues. V lost 9 bases to trimming and J lost 10 bases, with 19 bases between them. CDR3 in DNA: TGTGCCACAGCACAGGGTTATCGTAGAGCTTTCTTT. It encodes CATAQGYRRAFF.

In this sample, this clonotype turned up many times. The chain is built from TRBV20-1 and TRBJ1-2, with 7 bases matching TRBD1. V shed 8 bases and J 3 bases; nucleotides not matched to a gene: 12. The germline gives CDR1 DFQATT, CDR2 SNEGSKA (reference sequence). The CDR3 sequence is 14 residues long. The CDR3 here is CSLPHRGDDYGYTF. Here the CDR3 DNA reads TGCAGTTTACCACACAGGGGCGATGACTATGGCTACACCTTC.

The chain couples TRBV10-3 to TRBJ2-6; TRBD2 aligns across 7 bases. The CDR3 has 16 amino acids. Germline CDR1 is ENHRY and CDR2 is SYGVKD. With V trimmed by 10 bases and J by 0 bases, 9 bases remained unmatched. The CDR3 sequence: CATSGGLSSGANVLTF. CDR3 DNA: TGTGCCACCTCGGGGGGACTGAGCTCTGGGGCCAACGTCCTGACTTTC.

This clonotype was counted ten times or more. The chain uses TRBV10-2 and TRBJ2-2; D remains ambiguous. The germline gives CDR1 WSHSY, CDR2 SAAADI. This CDR3 region has 12 residues. Between the trimmed V and J ends, which lost 9 bases and 2 bases, there was a span of 7 bases. This chain's CDR3 is CASLLNTGELFF. Here the CDR3 DNA reads TGCGCCAGTCTACTAAACACCGGGGAGCTGTTTTTT.

Comment on this clonotype: One end of the junction varies from germline; a read error may be responsible. The chain recombines TRBV20-1 with TRBJ1-2; D unresolved. CDR3 length: 14 amino acids. Germline CDR1 DFQATT, CDR2 SNEGSKA (reference sequence). The CDR3 protein is CSARVPQLLYGYTF. The CDR3 DNA follows: TGCAGTGCTAGAGTACCCCAGCTTTTATATGGCTATACCTTC.

By share of the sample, this clonotype is large. The chain carries TRBV2 and TRBJ1-1; TRBD1 might be the D (6 bases). Deletions cut 7 bases from V and 3 bases from J, with 15 bases between. The CDR3 contains 14 residues. Germline loops: CDR1 SNHLY, CDR2 FYNNEI. CDR3 sequence reads: CASNGGQLHTEAFF. The CDR3 nucleotides are TGTGCCAGCAACGGAGGACAGCTCCACACTGAAGCTTTCTTT.

This clonotype occurred once. A junction boundary mismatches the germline segment, possibly from a read error. The rearrangement joins TRBV25-1 to TRBJ2-7, with 9 positions matching TRBD1. Germline V gives CDR1 MGHDK, CDR2 SYGVNS. The CDR3 spans 16 residues. CDR3 protein: CAGSERGQGKRNEQYF. DNA of the CDR3: TGTGCCGGCAGTGAGAGGGGACAGGGCAAGCGGAACGAGCAGTACTTC.